The 9 T cell receptor beta chains given below trace back to one sample, sequenced in a study of T cell clonality in common variable immunodeficiency. TCRdb's table, derived via immunoSEQ multiplex PCR, lists solely in-frame clones and lacks some. The profile covers 50,000 to 60,000 clones, none occurring a single time. Sequenced input: peripheral blood mononuclear cells. The receptors derive from a person aged 18-69 years in good health.

This clone was seen many times. The read is 3 residues too short to cover the CDR3 end, so that end is filled in from the germline J gene. The chain couples TRBV2 to TRBJ2-7; unclear D gene. This CDR3 is built from 14 residues. The V and J ends lost 3 bases and 0 bases respectively, with 9 bases between them. CDR1 is SNHLY, CDR2 FYNNEI, per germline. The CDR3: CASSEIASSYEQYF. Partial CDR3 DNA: TGTGCCAGCAGTGAGATCGCCAGCTCCTACGAG.

This clone showed up many times. With the read ending 3 residues before the CDR3 end, the germline J gene is used to fill in that end. V usage is TRBV19 and J usage is TRBJ2-1, with 7 nucleotides matching TRBD2. J gave up 9 bases and V 3 bases, and 8 bases lay outside the gene matches. The CDR3 has 14 amino acids. Germline V CDR1 and CDR2: LNHDA, SQIVND (reference sequence). CDR3 protein: CASSMGGFAGEQFF. The CDR3 DNA, read in part, is TGTGCCAGTAGTATGGGGGGGTTCGCGGGTGAG. Supplemented by reference TRBV19 and TRBJ2-1, the full variable domain reads DGGITQSPKYLFRKEGQNVTLSCEQNLNHDAMYWYRQDPGQGLRLIYYSQIVNDFQKGDIAEGYSVSREKKESFPLTVTSAQKNPTAFYLCASSMGGFAGEQFFGPGTRLTVL.

At least ten counts were recorded for this clone. The read finishes 3 residues shy of the CDR3 end, and the germline J gene is used to complete it. This chain uses TRBV6-2 or TRBV6-3 with TRBJ2-7, with 11 bases lining up with TRBD2. The CDR3 spans 15 residues. Germline CDR1 is MNHEY and CDR2 is SVGEGT. The junction had 10 bases not matched to a gene; V was cut back by 7 bases and J by 5 bases. The sequenced part of the CDR3 DNA is TGTGCCAGCACCCCGCCCGCTAGCGGGAGGCACGAG. Translated, it gives CASTPPASGRHE. The CDR3 in full is CASTPPASGRHEQYF.

Ten or more counts support this clone. Coverage ceases 3 residues before the CDR3 finishes, and the germline J gene fills in the end. The rearrangement joins TRBV18 to TRBJ2-3; 13 positions match TRBD2. After removal of 3 bases from V and 6 bases from J, the junction contained 6 bases not matched to a gene. The CDR3 has 16 residues. CDR1 is KGHSH and CDR2 is LQKENI in the germline V gene. The chain's CDR3 is CASSPPGLAGMDTQYF. The part of the CDR3 DNA that was read is TGTGCCAGCTCACCTCCGGGACTAGCGGGAATGGATACG.

This clone was counted many times. Coverage ceases 3 residues before the CDR3 finishes, and the germline J gene fills in the end. The chain combines TRBV23-1 with TRBJ1-4, with 8 bases matching TRBD1. TRBV23-1 is designated an ORF whose function remains uncertain. CDR3 length: 17 residues. The J segment lost 0 bases and the V segment lost 6 bases, leaving 9 bases of the junction unmatched. The CDR3 loop reads CASRLGQENATNEKLFF. Partial CDR3 DNA: TGCGCCAGCAGACTGGGACAGGAAAATGCAACTAATGAAAAA.

The sample holds a few counts of this clone. The sequence runs out 3 residues before the end of the CDR3; the remainder is reconstructed from the germline J gene. The chain couples TRBV11-2 to TRBJ2-7; TRBD2 aligns across 8 bases. J was trimmed by 5 bases and V by 4 bases; bases with no gene match: 7. This CDR3 spans 14 amino acids. Germline V gene data show CDR1 as SGHAT and CDR2 as FQNNGV. The CDR3 loop reads CASSSPGGADEQYF. CDR3 DNA, as far as it was read: TGTGCCAGCAGCTCCCCGGGGGGGGCGGACGAG.

There are many counts of this clone. From the germline J gene comes the end of the CDR3, since the read stops 3 residues before it. The gene calls are TRBV13 and TRBJ1-6, with 8 bases identical to TRBD1. Looked up from germline, CDR1 is PRHDT and CDR2 is FYEKMQ (reference sequence). The CDR3 consists of 14 residues. With V trimmed by 3 bases and J by 9 bases, 4 bases remained unmatched. This CDR3 is CASSFRDRSSPLHF. The sequenced CDR3 bases are TGTGCCAGCAGCTTCCGGGACAGGAGTTCACCC.

This clone occurred many times. The DNA ends 3 residues before the CDR3 does, and the rest of the CDR3 is filled in from the germline J gene. The gene calls are TRBV19 and TRBJ2-6, with D possibly TRBD1 on 5 matching bases. Germline CDR1 LNHDA, CDR2 SQIVND (reference sequence). The V and J ends lost 1 base and 0 bases respectively, with 13 bases between them. There are 18 residues in the CDR3. This chain's CDR3 is CASSIVGRRGSGANVLTF. The part of the CDR3 DNA that was read is TGTGCCAGTAGTATAGTAGGGCGTAGGGGCTCTGGGGCCAACGTC.

CDR3 bases read: TGCAGCGCTCTGACAAAGACAGGGTCGGCTAACTATGGC. The encoded protein is CSALTKTGSANYG. The full CDR3 reads CSALTKTGSANYGYTF. The V and J genes are TRBV29-1 and TRBJ1-2; TRBD1 matches at 7 bases. The read terminates 3 residues ahead of where the CDR3 ends, so the germline J gene completes it. The germline gives CDR1 SQVTM, CDR2 ANQGSEA. The J segment lost 0 bases and the V segment lost 7 bases, leaving 14 bases of the junction unmatched. This CDR3 is 16 amino acids long.